These 26 T cell receptor beta chains share one sample of origin, sequenced in a study of a mutant IDH1 vaccine in newly diagnosed glioma. These receptors lack a known antigen. Libraries were prepared by immunoSEQ multiplex PCR; TCRdb keeps only in-frame clonotypes and omits some of them. The repertoire holds approximately 28,000 clones, with 83% as singletons. The time point was: week 35, safety follow-up. Every vaccination contained 300 ug of the mutant IDH1 20-mer peptide and was paired with topical imiquimod. The sequences come from PBMCs, collected from a glioma patient whose treatment included an IDH1 peptide vaccine. These receptors all come from a young man with glioma.

This clone was recorded only once. The rearrangement uses TRBV7-6 and TRBJ2-1; D ambiguous. This CDR3 is 15 amino acids long. CDR1 SGHVS and CDR2 FNYEAQ come from the germline V gene. The germline V and J ends were trimmed by 6 bases and 0 bases, with 12 bases remaining between them. The CDR3 region is CASSPHHSSYNEQFF. The CDR3 nucleotides read TGTGCCAGCAGTCCACACCATTCCTCCTACAATGAGCAGTTCTTC.

In its sample, this clone was seen once. The rearrangement uses TRBV4-1 and TRBJ2-3; D unresolved. Germline V gene lookup returns CDR1 MGHRA and CDR2 YSYEKL. The CDR3 length is 14 residues. Between the trimmed V and J ends, which lost 0 bases and 5 bases, there was a span of 9 bases. The CDR3 here is CASSQEHRRDTQYF. The CDR3 DNA reads as TGCGCCAGCAGCCAAGAGCACAGAAGAGATACGCAGTATTTT.

The rearrangement joins TRBV2 to TRBJ1-5; TRBD1 aligns across 10 bases. CDR3 size: 15 residues. J lost 4 bases, V lost 6 bases, and 6 bases had no gene match. The germline CDR1 and CDR2 sequences are SNHLY and FYNNEI. This chain's CDR3 is CASRTGTGVNQPQHF. CDR3 nucleotides: TGTGCCAGCAGGACCGGGACAGGGGTGAATCAGCCCCAGCATTTT. The whole variable domain, remainder taken from reference TRBV2 and TRBJ1-5, is EPEVTQTPSHQVTQMGQEVILRCVPISNHLYFYWYRQILGQKVEFLVSFYNNEISEKSEIFDDQFSVERPDGSNFTLKIRSTKLEDSAMYFCASRTGTGVNQPQHFGDGTRLSIL.

The chain combines TRBV6-1 with TRBJ1-1; 7 bases fit TRBD1. The CDR3 runs to 14 residues. V lost 2 bases, J lost 10 bases, and 10 bases stayed unmatched. Per the germline V gene, CDR1 is MNHNS and CDR2 is SASEGT. The CDR3 DNA follows: TGTGCCAGCAGTGAAACGACAGGGTGGTTGCGAGCTTTCTTT. Encoded protein: CASSETTGWLRAFF.

The chain links TRBV19 to TRBJ2-7; 7 bases fit TRBD1. The V gene end was trimmed by 5 bases and the J gene end by 4 bases; junction bases not matched to a gene: 5. The CDR3 loop spans 13 amino acids. In germline, CDR1 is LNHDA, CDR2 SQIVND (reference sequence). CDR3 nucleotide sequence: TGTGCCAGTAGTTTCCAGGGGGTTTACGAGCAGTACTTC. It encodes CASSFQGVYEQYF.

This clone was counted a few times. This chain uses TRBV30 with TRBJ1-2, with D maybe TRBD1 (5 bases). Germline CDR1 reads GTSNPN; CDR2 reads SVGIG (reference sequence). Deletions cut 0 bases from V and 8 bases from J, with 13 bases between. The CDR3 is 13 amino acids. CDR3 coding DNA: TGTGCCTGGAGTGTAGGGACGCCAGGAGGCTACACCTTC. Translation gives CAWSVGTPGGYTF.

The CDR3 DNA reads TGTGCCAGTAGTGACTCCGGGACAGGGGGTGAAAAACTGTTTTTT. Translating gives CASSDSGTGGEKLFF. The V call is TRBV19, the J call TRBJ1-4; 11 bases align to TRBD1. The germline gives CDR1 LNHDA, CDR2 SQIVND (reference sequence). The CDR3 covers 15 residues. V lost 5 bases to trimming and J lost 7 bases; unmatched junction nucleotides: 6.

This chain links TRBV29-1 with TRBJ1-2, with D uncertain. The CDR3 runs 10 residues. Germline lookup yields CDR1 SQVTM and CDR2 ANQGSEA. Trimming removed 5 bases at V and 2 bases at J, with 3 bases between. CDR3 sequence (DNA): TGCAGCGTTCACAACTATGGCTACACCTTC. Protein sequence: CSVHNYGYTF.

The rearrangement uses TRBV5-1 and TRBJ2-1, with D perhaps TRBD1 (6 bases). The CDR3 covers 14 residues. The germline V gene has CDR1 SGHRS and CDR2 YFSETQ. V dropped 0 bases and J dropped 6 bases, with 10 bases sitting between them. The CDR3 nucleotides are TGCGCCAGCAGCTTGGAAGGGGGTATCAATGAGCAGTTCTTC. The encoded protein is CASSLEGGINEQFF.

J is TRBJ2-5 and V is TRBV30; no definite D call. Germline CDR1 and CDR2: GTSNPN and SVGIG (reference sequence). The V gene lost 1 base and the J gene lost 2 bases, with 5 bases spanning the gap. The length of the CDR3 is 12 residues. The CDR3 sequence: CAWSEQQETQYF. The CDR3 nucleotides read TGTGCCTGGAGTGAACAGCAAGAGACCCAGTACTTC.

CDR3 sequence reads: CASSLAWASGEAFF. The CDR3 DNA sequence: TGTGCCAGCAGCTTAGCATGGGCCTCCGGGGAAGCTTTCTTT. The chain carries TRBV7-2 and TRBJ1-1; D is unclear. Trimming left V 0 bases short and J 8 bases short, with 13 bases between. From germline, CDR1 is SGHTA and CDR2 FQGNSA. CDR3 length: 14 residues.

V is TRBV7-8 and J is TRBJ2-2, with 12 bases lining up with TRBD2. CDR1 is SGHVS and CDR2 is FQNEAQ in the germline V gene. With 4 bases clipped from V and 6 bases from J, the junction kept 6 bases outside the gene matches. This CDR3 spans 16 amino acids. CDR3 sequence (DNA): TGTGCCAGCAGCTCACTAGCGGGAGGCTACGCCGGGGAGCTGTTTTTT. Translating gives CASSSLAGGYAGELFF.

This chain joins TRBV4-3 and TRBJ2-7; a weak D match, TRBD2 (5 bases). The CDR3 spans 15 residues. CDR1 and CDR2 from the germline V gene are LGHNA and YSLEER. V was pared by 0 bases and J by 0 bases, with 9 bases between. For the CDR3, the DNA is TGCGCCAGCAGCCAAGATACGGGGAGCTCCTACGAGCAGTACTTC. Translating gives CASSQDTGSSYEQYF.

The chain employs TRBV6-5 and TRBJ1-2; 7 positions agree with TRBD1. The CDR3 spans 15 residues. Looked up from germline, CDR1 is MNHEY and CDR2 is SVGAGI. V lost 6 bases, J lost 14 bases, and 21 bases stayed unmatched. The DNA for the CDR3 is TGTGCCAGCAGCCGACACGAGATAGGGGGCGCCTGGCTGACCTTC. It is translated as CASSRHEIGGAWLTF.

This chain links TRBV5-4 with TRBJ2-7; 15 nucleotides align to TRBD2. J gave up 3 bases and V 4 bases, and 2 bases lay outside the gene matches. CDR3 length equals 15 residues. Looked up from germline, CDR1 is SGHNT and CDR2 is YYREEE (reference sequence). CDR3 sequence: CASSEGLAGGYEQYF. The CDR3 nucleotides are TGTGCCAGCAGCGAGGGACTAGCGGGAGGCTACGAGCAGTACTTC.

The V call is TRBV6-1, the J call TRBJ1-1; the match to TRBD1 covers 7 bases. The V gene end was trimmed by 5 bases and the J gene end by 2 bases; junction bases not matched to a gene: 5. The CDR3 runs 14 residues. Germline CDR1 reads MNHNS; CDR2 reads SASEGT. Here the CDR3 DNA reads TGTGCCAGCAGTCATGGACAGGATAACACTGAAGCTTTCTTT. Translation gives CASSHGQDNTEAFF.

This clone was counted between two and nine times. This chain connects TRBV19 to TRBJ2-2; the D gene is possibly TRBD2 (5 bases). The germline gives CDR1 LNHDA, CDR2 SQIVND (reference sequence). Trimming stripped 6 bases from V and 0 bases from J, with 8 bases between. The CDR3 consists of 14 residues. In nucleotides, the CDR3 is TGTGCCAGTAGCGGACTCCCGAACACCGGGGAGCTGTTTTTT. This codes for CASSGLPNTGELFF.

CDR3 loop: CASSADSFPTDTQYF. The CDR3 DNA follows: TGTGCCAGCAGTGCCGACTCCTTCCCCACAGATACGCAGTATTTT. The chain is built from TRBV6-5 and TRBJ2-3; D call uncertain. CDR3 length equals 15 residues. V gave up 5 bases and J gave up 2 bases, with 14 bases separating them. Per germline, CDR1 MNHEY and CDR2 SVGAGI.

J is TRBJ1-1 and V is TRBV11-3; D may be TRBD1 (5 bases). Germline CDR1 SGHNT, CDR2 YENEEA. CDR3 length: 15 residues. Trimming shortened V by 5 bases and J by 6 bases, and 19 bases separated the two germline ends. For the CDR3, the DNA is TGTGCCAGCAGCCCCGGGGGTCTGAGGTTGGCTGAAGCTTTCTTT. It codes for CASSPGGLRLAEAFF. Variable domain in full (rest from reference TRBV11-3 and TRBJ1-1): EAGVVQSPRYKIIEKKQPVAFWCNPISGHNTLYWYLQNLGQGPELLIRYENEEAVDDSQLPKDRFSAERLKGVDSTLKIQPAELGDSAVYLCASSPGGLRLAEAFFGQGTRLTVV.

This clone was observed a single time. V gene TRBV27 combines with J gene TRBJ2-7; D is perhaps TRBD1 (5 bases). The CDR3 loop spans 15 amino acids. CDR1 and CDR2 from the germline V gene are MNHEY and SMNVEV (reference sequence). Between the trimmed V and J ends, which lost 6 bases and 4 bases, there was a span of 19 bases. For the CDR3, the DNA is TGTGCCAGCAGCCTTAGACCTATTGCAGGGTACGAGCAGTACTTC. Protein: CASSLRPIAGYEQYF.

The chain recombines TRBV7-9 with TRBJ2-7, with D hard to call. The V end was cut by 2 bases, the J end by 2 bases, with 10 bases between. In germline, CDR1 is SEHNR, CDR2 FQNEAQ (reference sequence). This CDR3 is 14 amino acids long. The CDR3 DNA sequence: TGTGCCAGCAGCTTATCATCAAACACCTACGAGCAGTACTTC. Its protein product is CASSLSSNTYEQYF.

The chain is built from TRBV7-9 and TRBJ2-7; possibly TRBD1 for D (7 bases). Germline lookup yields CDR1 SEHNR and CDR2 FQNEAQ (reference sequence). This CDR3 spans 13 amino acids. V lost 3 bases to trimming and J lost 7 bases, with 13 bases between them. The DNA for the CDR3 is TGTGCCAGCAGCTTGACCTCAGGGGGGGAGCAGTACTTC. Residues: CASSLTSGGEQYF.

The chain joins TRBV7-3 to TRBJ2-1, with D maybe TRBD2 (5 bases). Germline-derived CDR1 and CDR2 are SGHTA and FQGTGA. V lost 1 base and J 6 bases, leaving 16 bases between the germline ends. CDR3 size: 16 residues. CDR3 in amino acids: CASSLNRRAAANEQFF. CDR3 nucleotides: TGTGCCAGCAGCTTAAATCGGCGGGCAGCTGCCAATGAGCAGTTCTTC.

V is TRBV6-1 and J is TRBJ2-1; 8 bases match TRBD2. CDR1 is MNHNS, CDR2 SASEGT, per germline. The length of the CDR3 is 15 residues. V shed 2 bases and J 4 bases; nucleotides not matched to a gene: 4. Here the CDR3 DNA reads TGTGCCAGCAGTGAATTAGCGGGACCTTACAATGAGCAGTTCTTC. Amino acid sequence: CASSELAGPYNEQFF.

In its sample, this clone was seen a few times. This chain joins TRBV27 and TRBJ2-2; D is undetermined. Per the germline V gene, CDR1 is MNHEY and CDR2 is SMNVEV (reference sequence). V shed 5 bases and J shed 0 bases, with 7 bases lying between them. The CDR3 has 14 amino acids. The CDR3 spells CASSNTPNTGELFF. CDR3 sequence (DNA): TGTGCCAGCAGTAATACCCCGAACACCGGGGAGCTGTTTTTT.

This chain joins TRBV5-1 and TRBJ2-6; D gene unclear. CDR3 length equals 16 residues. In germline, CDR1 is SGHRS, CDR2 YFSETQ. Trimming stripped 4 bases from V and 0 bases from J, with 11 bases between. CDR3 sequence reads: CASSEKDGSGANVLTF. CDR3 sequence (DNA): TGCGCCAGCAGCGAGAAGGACGGCTCTGGGGCCAACGTCCTGACTTTC.